These 24 T cell receptor beta chains originate from one sample sequenced in a study of long-term antiretroviral therapy in people with HIV. Sequencing relied on immunoSEQ assay v3.0, run at survey level. The protocol was immunoSEQ multiplex PCR, while the TCRdb copy is restricted to in-frame clones and leaves out a portion. The sample has about 20,000 clones; approximately 80% are singletons. The sequenced sample was unsorted PBMCs, obtained 1.2 years after starting antiretroviral therapy. Receptors were obtained from a woman in her thirties or forties with HIV.

The V call is TRBV6-6, the J call TRBJ2-7; D might be TRBD1 or TRBD2, each matching 5 bases. Germline lookup yields CDR1 MNHNY and CDR2 SVGAGI (reference sequence). The germline V and J ends were trimmed by 2 bases and 2 bases, with 7 bases remaining between them. This CDR3 is 13 amino acids long. The DNA of the CDR3 is TGTGCCAGCAGTTACAGAGGGGCCTACGAGCAGTACTTC. Translating it yields CASSYRGAYEQYF.

This chain links TRBV19 with TRBJ1-5; D unresolved. Germline assignment: CDR1 LNHDA and CDR2 SQIVND (reference sequence). CDR3 length equals 14 residues. Trimming took off 4 bases at V and 9 bases at J, with 16 bases between the two ends. CDR3 sequence (DNA): TGTGCCAGTAGTAGCGGAGGAGGGATCGGGCCCCAGCATTTT. It is translated as CASSSGGGIGPQHF. Together with reference TRBV19 and TRBJ1-5, the CDR3 gives the full variable domain: DGGITQSPKYLFRKEGQNVTLSCEQNLNHDAMYWYRQDPGQGLRLIYYSQIVNDFQKGDIAEGYSVSREKKESFPLTVTSAQKNPTAFYLCASSSGGGIGPQHFGDGTRLSIL.

V is TRBV28 and J is TRBJ1-4; unclear D gene. Germline V gives CDR1 MDHEN, CDR2 SYDVKM. The CDR3 contains 13 residues. Trimming removed 7 bases at V and 1 base at J, with 7 bases between. CDR3 DNA sequence: TGTGCCAGCACGAGGAGAACTAATGAAAAACTGTTTTTT. Translated, it gives CASTRRTNEKLFF. Full variable domain (outside the CDR3, taken from reference TRBV28 and TRBJ1-4): DVKVTQSSRYLVKRTGEKVFLECVQDMDHENMFWYRQDPGLGLRLIYFSYDVKMKEKGDIPEGYSVSREKKERFSLILESASTNQTSMYLCASTRRTNEKLFFGSGTQLSVL.

The chain couples TRBV7-9 to TRBJ2-7, with 7 bases matching TRBD2. CDR1 is SEHNR, CDR2 FQNEAQ, per germline (reference sequence). The junction had 9 bases not matched to a gene; V was cut back by 6 bases and J by 4 bases. The CDR3 covers 14 residues. The CDR3 region is CASSGGVRLYEQYF. The CDR3, as DNA: TGTGCCAGCAGTGGGGGGGTACGTTTATACGAGCAGTACTTC.

The CDR3: CASRKQGASSEKLFF. In nucleotides, the CDR3 is TGTGCCAGCAGAAAACAGGGGGCATCGAGTGAAAAACTGTTTTTT. The rearrangement links TRBV6-6 to TRBJ1-4; 9 nucleotides agree with TRBD1. V shed 6 bases and J 7 bases; nucleotides not matched to a gene: 9. Germline V gene sequence: CDR1 MNHNY, CDR2 SVGAGI (reference sequence). The CDR3 consists of 15 residues.

This clone was seen just once. The chain links TRBV7-2 to TRBJ2-3; 11 positions agree with TRBD2. The CDR3 totals 17 residues. CDR1 is SGHTA and CDR2 is FQGNSA in the germline V gene. J gave up 4 bases and V 5 bases, and 11 bases lay outside the gene matches. CDR3 sequence (DNA): TGTGCCAGCAGCCGTACCTCTAGCGGGAGGACAGCAGATACGCAGTATTTT. Its translation: CASSRTSSGRTADTQYF.

This clone showed up just once. This sequence joins TRBV10-3 and TRBJ2-5; perhaps D is TRBD1 or TRBD2 (6 bases each). Trimming pared 8 bases from V and 1 base from J, leaving 14 bases between. Per the germline V gene, CDR1 is ENHRY and CDR2 is SYGVKD. This CDR3 comprises 14 residues. In DNA, the CDR3 is TGTGCCATCGGGCTCGGGGGCGTCCAAGAGACCCAGTACTTC. Translation gives CAIGLGGVQETQYF.

V usage is TRBV4-2 and J usage is TRBJ2-7; possibly TRBD1 for D (6 bases). Germline V gene sequence: CDR1 LGHNA, CDR2 YNFKEQ. The CDR3 has 15 amino acids. Deletions cut 0 bases from V and 2 bases from J, with 11 bases between. Here the CDR3 reads CASSQEGRDTYEQYF. DNA of the CDR3: TGTGCCAGCAGCCAAGAAGGACGGGACACCTACGAGCAGTACTTC.

V gene TRBV27 combines with J gene TRBJ2-7, with TRBD2 identical over 9 bases. There are 13 residues in the CDR3. CDR1 is MNHEY and CDR2 is SMNVEV in the germline V gene (reference sequence). V shed 5 bases and J 5 bases; nucleotides not matched to a gene: 4. In DNA, the CDR3 is TGTGCCAGCAGTGCGGGAGGGCCCGACGAGCAGTACTTC. Protein product: CASSAGGPDEQYF.

The chain has TRBV7-2 and TRBJ2-7; 12 bases align to TRBD2. Germline V gene data show CDR1 as SGHTA and CDR2 as FQGNSA. The CDR3 covers 15 residues. V was pared by 1 base and J by 2 bases, with 0 bases of the junction left unmatched. CDR3 loop: CASSLGLAGAYEQYF. The CDR3 nucleotides read TGTGCCAGCAGCTTAGGACTAGCGGGGGCCTACGAGCAGTACTTC.

This chain links TRBV6-1 with TRBJ1-5, with D unresolved. This CDR3 comprises 14 residues. Looked up from germline, CDR1 is MNHNS and CDR2 is SASEGT. V was trimmed by 1 base and J by 6 bases, leaving 10 bases between them. As DNA, the CDR3 is TGTGCCAGCAGTGAAGGGACCTTAAGTCAGCCCCAGCATTTT. This codes for CASSEGTLSQPQHF.

This clone occurred once. The chain joins TRBV11-2 to TRBJ1-5; no clear D. V was trimmed by 4 bases and J by 7 bases, leaving 11 bases between them. CDR1 is SGHAT and CDR2 is FQNNGV in the germline V gene. This CDR3 contains 13 residues. The DNA for the CDR3 is TGTGCCAGCAGCTCGAGATTTGACCAGCCCCAGCATTTT. It codes for CASSSRFDQPQHF.

The gene calls are TRBV5-8 and TRBJ1-6; no reliable D call. V was clipped by 3 bases and J by 5 bases, with 6 bases between them. This CDR3 spans 13 amino acids. Germline lookup yields CDR1 SGHTS and CDR2 YDEGEE. CDR3 in amino acids: CASSSRNNSPLHF. The CDR3 DNA follows: TGTGCCAGCAGCTCCCGTAATAATTCACCCCTCCACTTT.

V usage is TRBV6-5 and J usage is TRBJ2-7, with D uncertain. The CDR3 covers 12 residues. The V and J ends lost 4 bases and 5 bases respectively, with 9 bases between them. CDR1 and CDR2 (germline): MNHEY, SVGAGI. The CDR3 nucleotides read TGTGCCAGCAGTTCCCCTCCGGACGAGCAGTACTTC. Residues: CASSSPPDEQYF.

The chain recombines TRBV11-2 with TRBJ2-7; a possible D gene is TRBD1 (5 bases). V lost 1 base, J lost 5 bases, and 9 bases lay in between. The CDR3 sequence is 13 residues long. Germline-derived CDR1 and CDR2 are SGHAT and FQNNGV. The CDR3 region is CASSLGQGNEQYF. CDR3 sequence (DNA): TGTGCCAGCAGCTTAGGCCAGGGTAACGAGCAGTACTTC.

The gene calls are TRBV6-5 and TRBJ2-1; 10 nucleotides line up with TRBD2. The CDR3 is 15 residues long. With 5 bases clipped from V and 8 bases from J, the junction kept 9 bases outside the gene matches. Germline CDR1 MNHEY, CDR2 SVGAGI. This CDR3 is CASSNLAGVSDEQFF. CDR3 nucleotides: TGTGCCAGCAGTAACCTAGCGGGAGTGTCCGATGAGCAGTTCTTC.

CDR3 sequence (DNA): TGTGCCAGCACCCCTACAGGGGGCGCGCAGCGGGAGCAGTACTTC. Its translation is CASTPTGGAQREQYF. The chain employs TRBV2 and TRBJ2-7, with TRBD1 matching over 9 bases. In germline, CDR1 is SNHLY, CDR2 FYNNEI. With V trimmed by 7 bases and J by 7 bases, 14 bases remained unmatched. The CDR3 extends over 15 amino acids.

The rearrangement links TRBV29-1 to TRBJ2-7; 11 positions agree with TRBD2. The germline CDR1 and CDR2 sequences are SQVTM and ANQGSEA. Losses at the gene ends were 8 bases for V and 2 bases for J; bases not matched to a gene: 5. This CDR3 spans 13 amino acids. CDR3 residues: CSILTSGTYEQYF. For the CDR3, the DNA is TGCAGCATATTGACTAGCGGGACCTACGAGCAGTACTTC.

The chain carries TRBV7-3 and TRBJ2-6, with TRBD1 matching 9 bases. CDR1 and CDR2 from the germline V gene are SGHTA and FQGTGA. V lost 5 bases to trimming and J lost 2 bases; unmatched junction nucleotides: 4. The length of the CDR3 is 16 residues. The CDR3 protein is CASSSTGGAGANVLTF. CDR3 sequence (DNA): TGTGCCAGCAGCAGTACAGGGGGCGCTGGGGCCAACGTCCTGACTTTC.

This chain's CDR3 is CASGWTGTYGYTF. CDR3 in DNA: TGTGCCAGCGGATGGACAGGGACCTATGGCTACACCTTC. V usage is TRBV6-5 and J usage is TRBJ1-2; TRBD1 matches at 8 bases. This CDR3 has 13 amino acids. The V gene's germline CDR1 is MNHEY and CDR2 SVGAGI. Unmatched junction bases numbered 6, after V lost 8 bases and J lost 4 bases.

V gene TRBV11-2 combines with J gene TRBJ2-3, with 13 positions matching TRBD2. Germline CDR1 reads SGHAT; CDR2 reads FQNNGV. The CDR3 length is 18 residues. Germline trimming cut 1 base from V and 4 bases from J; bases unmatched to any gene: 8. This CDR3 is CASSLVSRTSGSPDTQYF. The CDR3, as DNA: TGTGCCAGCAGCTTAGTCTCTCGGACTAGCGGGAGTCCAGATACGCAGTATTTT.

The V call is TRBV6-5, the J call TRBJ2-5; 8 positions agree with TRBD2. Germline assignment: CDR1 MNHEY and CDR2 SVGAGI. CDR3 length equals 14 residues. The trim removed 4 bases at V and 4 bases at J, leaving 5 bases unmatched. The CDR3 nucleotides are TGTGCCAGCAGTTCGACCGGGAGGGCAGAGACCCAGTACTTC. Protein sequence: CASSSTGRAETQYF.

The chain is built from TRBV27 and TRBJ1-1, with a possible D match to TRBD1 (6 bases). The CDR3 has 16 residues. V lost 4 bases and J 4 bases, leaving 19 bases between the germline ends. Per the germline V gene, CDR1 is MNHEY and CDR2 is SMNVEV (reference sequence). Written as DNA, the CDR3 is TGTGCCAGCAGTTCCTGGGGGCAGGGCCTCGGCACTGAAGCTTTCTTT. Protein product: CASSSWGQGLGTEAFF.

The chain employs TRBV27 and TRBJ1-2, with 7 bases matching TRBD1. CDR3 length: 13 amino acids. Trimming at V came to 5 bases and at J to 3 bases, leaving 3 bases not matched to a gene. The germline CDR1 and CDR2 sequences are MNHEY and SMNVEV (reference sequence). The CDR3 DNA sequence: TGTGCCAGCAGTCTAGGGGGCCACTATGGCTACACCTTC. It yields the protein CASSLGGHYGYTF.